Shown below are 26 T cell receptor beta chains from a single sample sequenced in a study of tumor and adjacent non-tumor tissue in lung cancer. RNA was extracted from bulk tissue without any cell sorting. Distant lung tissue was collected more than 3 cm away from the tumor edge. The library came from three nested PCR rounds adapted from ARM-PCR protocols. Using its own MiXCR run on the multiplex PCR reads, TCRdb lists one record per CDR3 protein. This sample has roughly 70,000 distinct CDR3 sequences, with roughly 70% found just once. The sample was distant non-tumor lung tissue. The receptors originated from a woman aged 45-65 years with non-small cell lung cancer.

In the case of this clonotype: A junction end diverges from the germline sequence, so it may reflect a read error. The genes are TRBV11-2 and TRBJ2-5, with D perhaps TRBD1 (5 bases). The CDR3 has 15 residues. Germline V gene lookup returns CDR1 SGHAT and CDR2 FQNNGV. The CDR3 loop reads CASSLVRQSPIAQYF. CDR3 DNA sequence: TGTGCCAGTAGCTTAGTTCGACAGTCCCCGATCGCCCAGTACTTC.

Points on this clonotype: At one end, the junction sequence differs from germline, possibly due to a read error. The V call is TRBV4-2, the J call TRBJ2-2; 8 nucleotides line up with TRBD2. The CDR3 consists of 17 residues. Germline V gene lookup returns CDR1 LGHNA and CDR2 YNFKEQ. CDR3 loop: CDSSQDPLLAVTGELFF. In DNA, the CDR3 is TGTGACAGCAGTCAAGATCCGTTACTAGCGGTCACCGGGGAGCTGTTTTTT.

Of note for this clonotype: The junction and the germline gene differ at one end; a read error may be behind it. The rearrangement joins TRBV4-3 to TRBJ2-1; D is possibly TRBD2 (6 bases). This CDR3 has 15 residues. Per the germline V gene, CDR1 is LGHNA and CDR2 is YSLEER. CDR3 sequence (DNA): TGCGTCGGCAGCCAAGACGGGGGAGGACACAATGAGCAGTCCTTC. Translated: CVGSQDGGGHNEQSF.

About this clonotype: The junction differs from germline at one of its ends, possibly a read error. V and J are TRBV11-1 and TRBJ2-7; D is perhaps TRBD1 (5 bases). The CDR3 contains 14 residues. The germline V gene has CDR1 SGHAT and CDR2 FQDESV (reference sequence). The CDR3, as DNA: TGTGCCAGCAGCCACTGTGACAGCTCCTACGGGCAGTACTTC. Its protein is CASSHCDSSYGQYF.

On this clonotype itself: At one boundary the junction diverges from the germline segment, which might be a read error. This chain uses TRBV20-1 with TRBJ1-2; no clear D gene. The germline CDR1 and CDR2 sequences are DFQATT and SNEGSKA (reference sequence). This CDR3 spans 12 amino acids. The CDR3 DNA reads TGTAGTGCTAGTTACCTCGACTATGGCTACACCTTC. It is translated as CSASYLDYGYTF.

With regard to this clonotype: A junction end diverges from the germline sequence, so it may reflect a read error. The gene calls are TRBV11-2 and TRBJ2-1; D ambiguous. Germline CDR1 SGHAT, CDR2 FQNNGV. The CDR3 extends over 13 amino acids. The CDR3 protein is CAGSLPSINEQFF. The DNA of the CDR3 is TGTGCCGGCAGCCTCCCGTCTATTAATGAGCAATTCTTC.

A remark on this clonotype: At one boundary the junction diverges from the germline segment, which might be a read error. The rearrangement uses TRBV10-3 and TRBJ2-3; the match to TRBD2 covers 11 bases. This CDR3 is 16 amino acids long. Germline lookup yields CDR1 ENHRY and CDR2 SYGVKD. CDR3 sequence (DNA): TGTGCCATCAGTGAGACTAGCGGGAGTCAGGTAGATACACAGTATTTT. This sequence encodes CAISETSGSQVDTQYF.

On this clonotype itself: Mismatch with germline at one junction end may stem from a read error. V gene TRBV6-5 combines with J gene TRBJ1-3; D possibly corresponds to TRBD1 (6 bases). This CDR3 spans 16 amino acids. Germline CDR1 and CDR2: MNHEY and SVGAGI. CDR3 residues: CASSPYTGAGGNTIYF. CDR3 DNA sequence: TGTGCTAGCAGCCCTTATACGGGGGCAGGTGGAAACACCATATATTTT.

In this sample, this clonotype turned up a few times. The V call is TRBV25-1, the J call TRBJ1-1, with D perhaps TRBD1 (6 bases). Looked up from germline, CDR1 is MGHDK and CDR2 is SYGVNS. V was shortened by 4 bases and J by 1 base, with 13 bases between the two germline ends. The CDR3 is 15 amino acids. The CDR3 sequence is CASSGSTGWNTEAFF. CDR3 nucleotides: TGTGCCAGCAGTGGCTCTACAGGGTGGAACACTGAAGCTTTCTTT.

This clonotype was counted a single time. The gene calls are TRBV28 and TRBJ1-5; D possibly corresponds to TRBD1 (5 bases). The CDR3 sequence is 14 residues long. The germline V gene has CDR1 MDHEN and CDR2 SYDVKM. The CDR3 DNA reads as TGTGTCTGCAGTTCCGGGGGGAGCAATCAGCCCCAGCATTTT. The encoded protein is CVCSSGGSNQPQHF.

This clonotype was seen only once. This may be a read error: a much more frequent sequence differs by one nucleotide. DNA of the CDR3: TGCAGCGTTGTGATGGACAGGGATGTTAACACTGAAGCTTTCTTT. It codes for CSVVMDRDVNTEAFF. The gene calls are TRBV29-1 and TRBJ1-1; 8 bases are a match to TRBD1. Germline lookup yields CDR1 SQVTM and CDR2 ANQGSEA. V dropped 4 bases and J dropped 2; count of bases not matched to a gene: 9. CDR3 size: 15 residues.

Points on this clonotype: This may be a read error, as it is one base from a much larger clone. This chain uses TRBV6-1 with TRBJ1-5; no definite D call. Trimming removed 9 bases at V and 0 bases at J, with 15 bases between. The CDR3 totals 15 residues. Germline assignment: CDR1 MNHNS and CDR2 SASEGT. The CDR3 protein is CARRVSADSNQPQHF. The CDR3 coding sequence is TGTGCCAGGAGGGTTAGCGCAGATAGCAATCAGCCCCAGCATTTT.

In the case of this clonotype: The junction shows a germline mismatch at one end, possibly a read error. The chain combines TRBV30 with TRBJ2-2, with a possible D match to TRBD2 (6 bases). From germline, CDR1 is GTSNPN and CDR2 SVGIG (reference sequence). This CDR3 is built from 14 residues. The CDR3 nucleotides read TGTGTCTGGAGGGAAATCGATAACACCGGGGAGCTGTTTTTT. Protein: CVWREIDNTGELFF. Combining the CDR3 with reference TRBV30 and TRBJ2-2 gives the whole variable domain SQTIHQWPATLVQPVGSPLSLECTVEGTSNPNLYWYRQAAGRGLQLLFYSVGIGQISSEVPQNLSASRPQDRQFILSSKKLLLSDSGFYLCVWREIDNTGELFFGEGSRLTVL.

About this clonotype: Being one base from a much bigger clone, this may be a read error. The CDR3, as DNA: TGCGACAGCAGCCAAGAACGGGACAGACATAATGAAAAACTGTTTTTT. It yields the protein CDSSQERDRHNEKLFF. This chain connects TRBV4-1 to TRBJ1-4, with 7 positions matching TRBD1. Germline CDR1 MGHRA, CDR2 YSYEKL. CDR3 length: 16 residues.

The CDR3 bases are TGCGCCAGCAGCCAAGTCGTGGGGGGCACAGATATGCAATATTTT. Translated, it gives CASSQVVGGTDMQYF. The V call is TRBV4-1, the J call TRBJ2-3; D could derive from TRBD1 or TRBD2 (6 bases each). The length of the CDR3 is 15 residues. From germline, CDR1 is MGHRA and CDR2 YSYEKL. The V end was cut by 1 base, the J end by 15 bases, with 23 bases between.

This clonotype was observed a handful of times. The chain recombines TRBV7-2 with TRBJ2-7; 8 nucleotides match TRBD2. The V gene end was trimmed by 6 bases and the J gene end by 5 bases; junction bases not matched to a gene: 9. The CDR3 is 14 amino acids. Germline assignment: CDR1 SGHTA and CDR2 FQGNSA. CDR3 amino acids: CASRAGLVVDEQYF. In DNA form, the CDR3 reads TGTGCCAGCAGGGCGGGACTAGTTGTCGACGAGCAGTACTTC.

Comments on this clonotype: A read error may produce the germline difference seen at one junction end. The chain recombines TRBV11-2 with TRBJ2-1; the D gene could be TRBD1 or TRBD2 (6 bases each). Germline CDR1 is SGHAT and CDR2 is FQNNGV. This CDR3 is built from 16 residues. CDR3 DNA: TGTGCCAGCAGCCAGATGATATTAACGGGGGACAAAGAGCAGTTCTTC. As protein: CASSQMILTGDKEQFF.

As to this clonotype: At one of its ends the junction is not consistent with the germline gene, which may arise from a read error. V is TRBV12-3 or TRBV12-4 and J is TRBJ2-3; the D is unclear. The CDR3 is 12 amino acids. This CDR3 reads CASSQSSDTPSF. CDR3 in DNA: TGTGCCAGCAGCCAATCTTCAGATACGCCGTCTTTT.

About this clonotype itself: Germline is not matched at one junction end, which may reflect a read error. V gene TRBV6-5 combines with J gene TRBJ1-2, with 7 bases fitting TRBD1. Looked up from germline, CDR1 is MNHEY and CDR2 is SVGAGI. The CDR3 covers 15 residues. The CDR3 coding sequence is TGTGCTAGCAGACCCCTTGGAGGGGGCAACTATGGCTACATCTTC. It is translated as CASRPLGGGNYGYIF.

V is TRBV11-2 and J is TRBJ2-7; the D is unclear. The CDR3 is 14 residues long. V lost 0 bases and J lost 13, with 19 bases in between. The V gene's germline CDR1 is SGHAT and CDR2 FQNNGV. The CDR3 DNA is TGTGCCAGCAGCTTAGATCCCAGCTCCTACGAGAAATACTTC. It is translated as CASSLDPSSYEKYF.

A remark on this clonotype: A much more abundant neighbour one base away suggests this may be a read error. The V call is TRBV6-1, the J call TRBJ1-1, with D unclear. This CDR3 region has 13 residues. The V gene lost 7 bases and the J gene lost 0 bases, with 9 bases spanning the gap. Germline values: CDR1 MNHNS, CDR2 SASEGT. Written as DNA, the CDR3 is TGTGCCAGCACCAGTTCAGTGAACACTGAAGCTTTCTTT. It yields the protein CASTSSVNTEAFF.

This clonotype showed up just a few times. This may stem from a read error, because a much larger clone lies one nucleotide away. This CDR3 reads CGAALHFGETQYF. The DNA for the CDR3 is TGCGGTGCTGCACTTCATTTCGGGGAGACCCAGTACTTC. The chain carries TRBV20-1 and TRBJ2-5; D is ambiguous. The CDR3 totals 13 residues. CDR1 is DFQATT, CDR2 SNEGSKA, per germline (reference sequence).

This clonotype was detected once. V gene TRBV11-1 combines with J gene TRBJ2-3; TRBD2 is a possible D gene (5 bases). Trimming left V 3 bases short and J 11 bases short, with 21 bases between. This CDR3 spans 15 amino acids. CDR1 is SGHAT and CDR2 is FQDESV in the germline V gene (reference sequence). CDR3 loop: CASSLGSSGMNMQYF. DNA of the CDR3: TGTGCCAGCAGCTTGGGGAGTTCGGGGATGAATATGCAGTATTTT.

This clonotype was observed a few times. The chain has TRBV5-1 and TRBJ1-2; possibly TRBD1 for D (5 bases). Trimming left V 1 base short and J 5 bases short, with 9 bases between. Germline V CDR1 and CDR2: SGHRS, YFSETQ. CDR3 length: 13 amino acids. CDR3 amino acids: CASSLLRGYGYTF. The CDR3, as DNA: TGCGCCAGCAGCTTGTTACGGGGGTATGGCTACACCTTC.

This clonotype came up many times. The chain uses TRBV10-3 and TRBJ2-7; 7 bases are shared with TRBD1. There are 15 residues in the CDR3. The junction had 7 bases not matched to a gene; V was cut back by 2 bases and J by 3 bases. Germline V gene data show CDR1 as ENHRY and CDR2 as SYGVKD. The CDR3 sequence is CAISEPGQMIYEQYF. The CDR3 region has the DNA TGTGCCATCAGTGAGCCGGGACAGATGATCTACGAGCAGTACTTC.

In the case of this clonotype: A much larger clone differs from this one at a single base, so this may be a read error. V and J are TRBV6-1 and TRBJ2-1; a possible D gene is TRBD1 (6 bases). The CDR3 length is 14 residues. Germline CDR1 is MNHNS and CDR2 is SASEGT. Trimming cost V 6 bases and J 8 bases, with 17 bases left between them. The DNA of the CDR3 is TGTGCCAGCAGCTATGGGGGCAGGGTCGATGAGCAGTTCTTC. Translating it yields CASSYGGRVDEQFF.